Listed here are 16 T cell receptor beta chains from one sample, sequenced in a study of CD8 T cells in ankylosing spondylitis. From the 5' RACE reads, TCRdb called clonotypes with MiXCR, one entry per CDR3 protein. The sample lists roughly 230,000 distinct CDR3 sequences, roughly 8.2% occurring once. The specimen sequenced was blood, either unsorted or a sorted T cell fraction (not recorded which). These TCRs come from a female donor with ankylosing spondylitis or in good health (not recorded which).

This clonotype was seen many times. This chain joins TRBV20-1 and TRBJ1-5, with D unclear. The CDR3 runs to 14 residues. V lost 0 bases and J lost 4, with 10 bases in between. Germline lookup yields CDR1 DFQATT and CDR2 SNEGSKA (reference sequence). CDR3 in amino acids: CSAREERINQPQHF. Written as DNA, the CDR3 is TGCAGTGCTAGAGAAGAAAGAATTAATCAGCCCCAGCATTTT.

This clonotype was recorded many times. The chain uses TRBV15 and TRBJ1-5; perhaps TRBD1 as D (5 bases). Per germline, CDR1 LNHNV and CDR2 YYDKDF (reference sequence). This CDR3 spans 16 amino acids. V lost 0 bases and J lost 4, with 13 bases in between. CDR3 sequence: CATSRDRAQGNQPQHF. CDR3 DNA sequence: TGTGCCACCAGCAGAGATCGGGCCCAGGGAAATCAGCCCCAGCATTTT.

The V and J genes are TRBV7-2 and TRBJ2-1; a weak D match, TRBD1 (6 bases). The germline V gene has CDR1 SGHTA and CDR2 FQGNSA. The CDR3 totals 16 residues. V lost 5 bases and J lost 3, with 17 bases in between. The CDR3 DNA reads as TGTGCCAGCAGCCCCCGGACAGACCTGCTCTACAATGAGCAGTTCTTC. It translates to CASSPRTDLLYNEQFF.

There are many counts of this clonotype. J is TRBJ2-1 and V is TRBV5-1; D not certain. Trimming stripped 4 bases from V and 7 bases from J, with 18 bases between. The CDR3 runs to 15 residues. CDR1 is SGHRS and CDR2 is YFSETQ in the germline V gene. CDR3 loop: CASSLRNGNGNEQFF. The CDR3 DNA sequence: TGCGCCAGCAGCCTACGAAATGGTAACGGGAATGAGCAGTTCTTC.

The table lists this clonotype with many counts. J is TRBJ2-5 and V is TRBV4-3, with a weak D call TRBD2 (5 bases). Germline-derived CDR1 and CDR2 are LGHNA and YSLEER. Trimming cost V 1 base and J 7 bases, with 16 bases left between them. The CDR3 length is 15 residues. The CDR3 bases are TGCGCCAGCAGCCAAGGGATTGGTACCGCGGGGACCCAGTACTTC. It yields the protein CASSQGIGTAGTQYF.

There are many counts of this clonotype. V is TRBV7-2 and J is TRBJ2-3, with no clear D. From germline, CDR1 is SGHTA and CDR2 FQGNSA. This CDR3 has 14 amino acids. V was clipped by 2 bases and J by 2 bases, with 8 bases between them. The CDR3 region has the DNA TGTGCCAGCAGCTTAACTCCCTACACAGATACGCAGTATTTT. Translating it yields CASSLTPYTDTQYF.

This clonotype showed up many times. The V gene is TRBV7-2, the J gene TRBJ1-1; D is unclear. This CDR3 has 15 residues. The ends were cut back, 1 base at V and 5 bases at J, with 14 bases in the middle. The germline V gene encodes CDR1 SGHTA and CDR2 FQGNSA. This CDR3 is CASSLVPATKTEAFF. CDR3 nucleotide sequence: TGTGCCAGCAGCTTAGTTCCCGCCACGAAGACTGAAGCTTTCTTT.

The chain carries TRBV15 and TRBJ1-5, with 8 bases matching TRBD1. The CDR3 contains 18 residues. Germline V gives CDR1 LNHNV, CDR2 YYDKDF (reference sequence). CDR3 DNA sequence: TGTGGGTTCTTGGGGAGCTTAGAAGGCGCAGGGGGCACTCAGCCCCAGCATTTT. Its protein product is CGFLGSLEGAGGTQPQHF.

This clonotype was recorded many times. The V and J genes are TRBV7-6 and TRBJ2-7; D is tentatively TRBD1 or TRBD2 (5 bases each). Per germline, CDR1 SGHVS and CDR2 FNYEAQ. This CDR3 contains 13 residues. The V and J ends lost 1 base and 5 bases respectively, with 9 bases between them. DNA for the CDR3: TGTGCCAGCAGCTTAGTTTCGGGGCACGAGCAGTACTTC. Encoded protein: CASSLVSGHEQYF.

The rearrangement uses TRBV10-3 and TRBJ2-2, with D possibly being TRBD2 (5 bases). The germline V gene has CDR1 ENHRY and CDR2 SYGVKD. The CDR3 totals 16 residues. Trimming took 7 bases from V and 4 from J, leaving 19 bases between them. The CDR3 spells CAIKNTSGSITGELFF. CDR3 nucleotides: TGTGCCATCAAAAACACTAGTGGGAGTATCACCGGGGAGCTGTTTTTT.

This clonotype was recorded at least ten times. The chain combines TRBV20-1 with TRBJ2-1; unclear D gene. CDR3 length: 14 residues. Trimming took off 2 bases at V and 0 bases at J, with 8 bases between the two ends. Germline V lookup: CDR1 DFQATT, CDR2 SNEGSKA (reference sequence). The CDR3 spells CSARWVPSYNEQFF. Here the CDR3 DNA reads TGCAGTGCTAGATGGGTTCCCTCCTACAATGAGCAGTTCTTC.

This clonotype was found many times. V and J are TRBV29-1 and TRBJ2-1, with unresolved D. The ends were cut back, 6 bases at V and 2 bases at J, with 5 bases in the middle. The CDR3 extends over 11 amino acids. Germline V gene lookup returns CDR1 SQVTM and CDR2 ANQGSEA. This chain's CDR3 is CSVETYNEQFF. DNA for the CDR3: TGCAGCGTCGAGACCTACAATGAGCAGTTCTTC.

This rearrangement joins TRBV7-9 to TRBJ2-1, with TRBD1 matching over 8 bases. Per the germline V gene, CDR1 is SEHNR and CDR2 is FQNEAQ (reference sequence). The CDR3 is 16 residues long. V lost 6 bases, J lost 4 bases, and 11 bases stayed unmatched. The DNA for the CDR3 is TGTGCCAGCAGTCAAACGACAGGGGCGAAATACAATGAGCAGTTCTTC. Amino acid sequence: CASSQTTGAKYNEQFF.

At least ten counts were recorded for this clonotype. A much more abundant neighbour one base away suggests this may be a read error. CDR3 residues: CASSSIDTQYF. DNA for the CDR3: TGTGCCAGCAGTTCCATAGATACGCAGTATTTT. The chain has TRBV6-5 and TRBJ2-3; D is ambiguous. The CDR3 is 11 amino acids. The germline V gene encodes CDR1 MNHEY and CDR2 SVGAGI. V lost 4 bases and J 5 bases, leaving 4 bases between the germline ends.

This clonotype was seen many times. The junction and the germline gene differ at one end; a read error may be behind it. DNA of the CDR3: TGTGCCAGCAATCTACCCGGGCTCCCTCTGGTCTTC. Amino acid sequence: CASNLPGLPLVF. V gene TRBV27 combines with J gene TRBJ2-1; D remains ambiguous. Germline CDR1 MNHEY, CDR2 SMNVEV (reference sequence). The CDR3 spans 12 residues.

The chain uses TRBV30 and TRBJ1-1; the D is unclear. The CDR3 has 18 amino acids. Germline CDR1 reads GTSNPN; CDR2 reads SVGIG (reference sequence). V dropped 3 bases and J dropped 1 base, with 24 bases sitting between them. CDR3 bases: TGTGCCTGGAGCGTGGGCGGCGGGATCTTCGCCGAGAACACTGAAGCTTTCTTT. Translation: CAWSVGGGIFAENTEAFF.